This TCR beta chain emerged from a study of CD8+CD57+ T cells in acquired aplastic anemia. Study at large: Mean DNA quantity obtained from sorted CD4+ and CD8+ cells was around 3.2 ug. Whole-study findings and limits: Patients and controls had in common 25 to 30 CD8+ CDR3 sequences.

Comments on this clonotype: Antigen: not known.

The CDR3 spans 16 residues. Germline CDR1 reads LNHNV; CDR2 reads YYDKDF (reference sequence). V dropped 3 bases and J dropped 0 bases, with 15 bases sitting between them. Researchers used genomic DNA as the template to profile TCR beta VDJ and CDR3. From the reads, TCRdb called clonotypes with MiXCR, one entry per CDR3 protein. The sample consists of about 180,000 distinct CDR3 sequences, 47% of them appearing once. Patients chosen for sequencing had CD8+CD57+ cells that had expanded, as shown by flow cytometry. The clonotype comes from a human donor with aplastic anemia. The sequenced sample was sorted CD4+, CD8+, or CD8+CD57+ T cells (not recorded which) from PBMCs. The V call is TRBV15, the J call TRBJ2-7; the D call may be TRBD1 or TRBD2 (5 bases each). CDR3 in amino acids: CATSSAEGTLSYEQYF. In DNA form, the CDR3 reads TGTGCCACCAGCAGCGCCGAAGGGACCCTCTCCTACGAGCAGTACTTC.